A single T cell receptor (beta chain) is shown here with its context. Which antigen it targets is not known. The record has no base qualities; no much larger clone is one base away. The CDR3 goes from the cysteine to the phenylalanine over 15 residues. The sequence is cut down to CDR3 DNA, 45 bases in frame from base 1. The junction shows trimming of 4 bases on V and 3 bases on J, and the gene matches do not reach 5 bases of it. Via the germline V gene, CDR1 is SGHDT and CDR2 YYEEEE. TCRbeta CDR3 regions were amplified from genomic DNA by means of the immunoSEQ Assay, a bias-controlled multiplex PCR. In the source study's methods: Within the assay, amplification of reference gene primers was used to estimate how many nucleated cells each sample contained. To quantify the absolute abundance of each unique TCRbeta CDR3 rearrangement, sequence reads were collapsed and filtered. For each sample, productive Simpson clonality was calculated as the square root of Simpson's diversity index over productive rearrangements. TCRdb limited this immuneACCESS table to in-frame rearrangements with V and J called. A share of clones is missing; checked studies link under half to unresolved V genes, and the rest is unexplained. The V and J calls and the clone size are those of that table, but D and trimming were determined from the DNA. This sample has about 110,000 clones in its table, and roughly 80% of those were observed once. Of the sample, 15% falls within the top ten clones.

The collaborating institutions used their own protocols to collect whole blood in K2EDTA tubes. Collaborator samples were shipped for TCRbeta analysis as frozen whole blood, isolated PBMCs, or DNA extracted from either sample type. These data come from a study of blood T cell repertoires in COVID-19 (dated by TCRdb to about 2020). With regard to the full study: Samples from collaborators originated in the United States, Italy and Spain and spanned both the acute and convalescent phases of COVID-19. The material from the prospective study consisted of cDNA or gDNA derived from T cells, B-cell-depleted T cells, or PBMCs. The dataset comprised deeply sampled blood TCRbeta repertoires from subjects exposed to, actively infected with, or recovered from COVID-19. A freely available public database, intended as a resource for researchers studying the immune response to SARS-CoV-2, is where the repertoires were released. The samples were drawn from the first 160 participants of the ongoing ImmuneRACE study and from over 950 subjects provided by 6 global collaborators. A de-identified subject ID, COVID-19 status, age in years and sex were almost always included in the sample metadata. Where HLA class I and class II types were available, the types were taken from metadata supplied by the sample provider, not from assay-based typing. What the research found in general, with its limitations: Clinical and demographic metadata were provided uncurated, with the amount varying by source and participant.

The receptor comes from a woman older than 75 with acute or convalescent COVID-19. Here the chain combines TRBV5-6 and TRBJ2-3; TRBD2 agrees with 10 junctional bases. The sequenced sample consisted of peripheral blood. The DNA sequence reads TGTGCCAGCAGCCCCCTTAGCGGGGGGACAGATACGCAGTATTTT. Translation gives CASSPLSGGTDTQYF.